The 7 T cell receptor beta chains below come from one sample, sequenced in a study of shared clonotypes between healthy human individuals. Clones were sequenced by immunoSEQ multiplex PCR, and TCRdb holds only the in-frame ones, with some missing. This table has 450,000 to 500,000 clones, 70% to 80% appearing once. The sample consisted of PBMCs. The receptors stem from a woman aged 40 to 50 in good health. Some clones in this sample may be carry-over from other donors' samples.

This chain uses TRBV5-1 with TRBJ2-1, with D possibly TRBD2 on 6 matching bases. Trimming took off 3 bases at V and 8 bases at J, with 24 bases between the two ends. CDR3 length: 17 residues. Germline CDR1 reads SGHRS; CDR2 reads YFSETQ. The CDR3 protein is CASSSVKAGPEVDEQFF. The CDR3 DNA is TGCGCCAGCAGCTCGGTTAAAGCGGGCCCCGAAGTGGATGAGCAGTTCTTC.

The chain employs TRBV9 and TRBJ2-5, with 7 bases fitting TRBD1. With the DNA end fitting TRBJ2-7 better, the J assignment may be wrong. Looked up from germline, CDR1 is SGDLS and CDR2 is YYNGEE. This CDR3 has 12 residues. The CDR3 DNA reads TGTGCCAGCAGCGGACAGGGATTCGAGCAGTACTTC. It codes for CASSGQGFEQYF.

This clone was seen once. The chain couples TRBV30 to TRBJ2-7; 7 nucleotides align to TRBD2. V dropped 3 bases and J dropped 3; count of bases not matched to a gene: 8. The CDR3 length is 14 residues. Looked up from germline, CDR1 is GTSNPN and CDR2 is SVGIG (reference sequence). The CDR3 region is CAWSPGGRIYEQYF. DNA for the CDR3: TGTGCCTGGAGCCCGGGAGGCCGTATCTACGAGCAGTACTTC.

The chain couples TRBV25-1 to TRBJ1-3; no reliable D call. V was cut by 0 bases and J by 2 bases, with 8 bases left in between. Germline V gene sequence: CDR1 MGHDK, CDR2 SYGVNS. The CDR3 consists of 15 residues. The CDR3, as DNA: TGTGCCAGCAGTGAATATTTGGGGACTGGAAACACCATATATTTT. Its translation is CASSEYLGTGNTIYF.

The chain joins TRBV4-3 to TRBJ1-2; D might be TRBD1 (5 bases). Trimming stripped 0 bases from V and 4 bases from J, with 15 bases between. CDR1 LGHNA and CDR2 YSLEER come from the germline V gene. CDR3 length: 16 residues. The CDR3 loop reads CASSQDLRGHIYGYTF. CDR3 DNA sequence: TGCGCCAGCAGCCAAGATCTACGAGGACATATCTATGGCTACACCTTC.

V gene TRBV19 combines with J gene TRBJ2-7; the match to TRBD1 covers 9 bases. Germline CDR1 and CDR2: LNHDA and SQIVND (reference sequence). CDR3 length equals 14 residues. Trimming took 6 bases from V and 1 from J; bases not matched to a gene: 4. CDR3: CASSRDRESYEQYF. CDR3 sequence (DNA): TGTGCCAGTAGCCGGGACAGGGAATCCTACGAGCAGTACTTC.

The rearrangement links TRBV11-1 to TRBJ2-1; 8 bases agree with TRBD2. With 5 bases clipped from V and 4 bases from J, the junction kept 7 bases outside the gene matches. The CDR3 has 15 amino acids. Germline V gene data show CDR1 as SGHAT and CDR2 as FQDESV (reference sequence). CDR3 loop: CASSRRGGGYNEQFF. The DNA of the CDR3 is TGTGCCAGCAGCCGCAGAGGCGGGGGGTACAATGAGCAGTTCTTC. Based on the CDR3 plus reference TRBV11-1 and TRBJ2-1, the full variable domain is EAEVAQSPRYKITEKSQAVAFWCDPISGHATLYWYRQILGQGPELLVQFQDESVVDDSQLPKDRFSAERLKGVDSTLKIQPAELGDSAMYLCASSRRGGGYNEQFFGPGTRLTVL.